These T cell receptor beta chains were read from a single sample in a study of T cells in Graves' hyperthyroidism and ophthalmopathy. TCRdb independently ran MiXCR on the multiplex PCR reads; one entry per CDR3 protein. The sample carries approximately 370,000 distinct CDR3 sequences, about a sixth recorded once. Sequencing input: blood. These receptors all stem from a woman aged 30 to 39 with Graves' hyperthyroidism that later progressed to Graves' ophthalmopathy. The CDR3 runs from the conserved cysteine through the conserved F or W. Fields, in order: clone size, V gene, D gene, J gene, CDR3 protein, CDR3 DNA. D genes are given only for firm matches. Not all rows give a size; the values are once, few, many and, for expanded clones, a class.

many	TRBV10-3	NA	TRBJ1-5	CAIKWKISHQPQHF	TGTGCCATCAAGTGGAAGATTTCACATCAGCCCCAGCATTTT
many	TRBV18	NA	TRBJ1-5	CASSPVGEQPQHF	TGTGCCAGCTCACCGGTCGGGGAGCAGCCCCAGCATTTT
many	TRBV15	TRBD2	TRBJ2-1	CATSRRTSGTYNEQFF	TGTGCCACCAGCAGACGAACTAGCGGCACGTACAATGAGCAGTTCTTC
many	TRBV20-1	TRBD2	TRBJ2-7	CSAAGGLYEQYF	TGCAGTGCGGCGGGGGGGCTCTACGAGCAGTACTTC
many	TRBV11-2	NA	TRBJ1-4	CASRLRQATNEKLFF	TGTGCCAGCAGACTTAGACAGGCAACTAATGAAAAACTGTTTTTT
many	TRBV2	NA	TRBJ2-5	CASRDLATAWGETQYF	TGTGCCAGCAGGGACCTAGCGACGGCCTGGGGAGAGACCCAGTACTTC
many	TRBV24-1	TRBD1	TRBJ2-7	CATSDRNSGTGQGEQYF	TGTGCCACCAGTGATCGCAACTCCGGGACAGGGCAAGGCGAGCAGTACTTC
many	TRBV7-8	NA	TRBJ2-7	CASSLNSLEQYF	TGTGCCAGCAGCTTAAATTCGTTAGAGCAGTACTTC
few	TRBV5-1	TRBD2	TRBJ2-2	CASSLSPAGGNTGELFF	TGCGCCAGCAGCTTGTCGCCAGCGGGGGGTAACACCGGGGAGCTGTTTTTT
many	TRBV11-2	NA	TRBJ2-3	CASRVTSTDTQYF	TGTGCCAGCCGAGTGACTAGCACAGATACGCAGTATTTT
many	TRBV4-1	NA	TRBJ1-1	CASSQGMRDPGWNTEAFF	TGCGCCAGCAGCCAAGGCATGCGGGATCCCGGTTGGAACACTGAAGCTTTCTTT
many	TRBV2	TRBD1	TRBJ1-1	CASSRDSGSGTEAFF	TGTGCCAGCAGTCGGGACAGTGGGTCGGGGACTGAAGCTTTCTTT
many	TRBV12-3/TRBV12-4	NA	TRBJ2-7	CASREVGRPGEQYF	TGTGCCAGCAGGGAGGTCGGCCGCCCGGGCGAGCAGTACTTC
NA	TRBV5-1	TRBD1	TRBJ2-7	CASSARDRGYDQYF	TGCGCCAGCAGCGCTCGGGACAGGGGCTACGATCAGTACTTC
many	TRBV19	NA	TRBJ1-6	CASSILAAGTGNSPLHF	TGTGCCAGTAGTATCTTGGCGGCAGGTACCGGGAATTCACCCCTCCACTTT
NA	TRBV28	TRBD1	TRBJ1-2	CASMTWTGNGYTF	TGTGCCAGCATGACCTGGACAGGGAATGGCTACACCTTC
many	TRBV6-2/TRBV6-3	NA	TRBJ1-1	CASSPPGNTEAFF	TGTGCCAGCAGTCCCCCAGGGAACACTGAAGCTTTCTTT
NA	TRBV5-1	TRBD2	TRBJ2-1	CASSPPGGSGNEQFF	TGCGCCAGCAGCCCCCCGGGCGGGAGTGGTAATGAGCAGTTCTTC
many	TRBV20-1	NA	TRBJ2-7	CSARPRERFYEQYF	TGCAGTGCCCGTCCTCGGGAGCGTTTCTACGAGCAGTACTTC
few	TRBV30	TRBD1	TRBJ2-5	CAWNRGGETQYF	TGTGCCTGGAACAGGGGTGGAGAGACCCAGTACTTC
many	TRBV4-1	NA	TRBJ1-1	CASSQDRQGNTEAFF	TGCGCCAGCAGCCAAGACCGGCAGGGCAACACTGAAGCTTTCTTT
NA	TRBV3-1	TRBD2	TRBJ2-7	CASSWSGTRSSNEQYF	TGTGCCAGCAGCTGGTCCGGGACTAGGAGTTCGAACGAGCAGTACTTC
many	TRBV27	TRBD2	TRBJ2-3	CASSLLLAGGSDTQYF	TGTGCCAGCAGTTTATTACTAGCGGGAGGTTCAGATACGCAGTATTTT
few	TRBV5-1	TRBD2	TRBJ2-1	CASSPVGLAGEEQFF	TGCGCCAGCAGCCCGGTGGGACTAGCGGGAGAGGAGCAGTTCTTC
few	TRBV7-9	NA	TRBJ2-7	CASSPSVRQGSYEQYF	TGTGCCAGCAGCCCGAGTGTCCGGCAGGGGTCCTACGAGCAGTACTTC
many	TRBV11-2	NA	TRBJ2-1	CASSLDLAGYNEQFF	TGTGCCAGCAGCTTAGATTTGGCAGGGTACAATGAGCAGTTCTTC
few	TRBV7-9	NA	TRBJ2-1	CASTPSVVYLSYNEQFF	TGTGCCAGCACCCCGTCGGTGGTTTACCTCTCCTACAATGAGCAGTTCTTC
few	TRBV6-1	TRBD1	TRBJ1-1	CASTTSGGQGLKAFF	TGTGCCAGCACTACGTCGGGAGGACAGGGCCTCAAAGCTTTCTTT
many	TRBV29-1	NA	TRBJ2-1	CSAGRNYNEQFF	TGCAGCGCCGGGCGTAACTACAATGAGCAGTTCTTC
NA	TRBV7-2	TRBD1	TRBJ1-1	CASSLLPQGAYTEAFF	TGTGCCAGCAGCTTACTTCCACAGGGGGCTTACACTGAAGCTTTCTTT
few	TRBV6-5	NA	TRBJ2-1	CASSYSGHPNNEQFF	TGTGCCAGCAGTTACTCGGGACACCCAAACAATGAGCAGTTCTTC
many	TRBV2	NA	TRBJ2-2	CASSEGWLMGPNTGELFF	TGTGCCAGCAGTGAAGGCTGGCTAATGGGCCCTAACACCGGGGAGCTGTTTTTT
many	TRBV6-2/TRBV6-3	NA	TRBJ2-1	CASSYSLGWEQFF	TGTGCCAGCAGTTACTCCCTGGGGTGGGAGCAGTTCTTC
few	TRBV12-5	NA	TRBJ2-1	CASGFQRQVANEQFF	TGTGCTAGTGGTTTCCAGCGACAGGTGGCCAATGAGCAGTTCTTC
many	TRBV2	TRBD1	TRBJ1-1	CASSEAFGVGTGYWATEAFF	TGTGCCAGCAGTGAAGCATTCGGGGTAGGGACAGGGTATTGGGCCACTGAAGCTTTCTTT
many	TRBV10-3	NA	TRBJ1-1	CAISFQGLGTEAFF	TGTGCCATCAGCTTCCAGGGGCTGGGCACTGAAGCTTTCTTT
many	TRBV2	NA	TRBJ2-6	CASSERTGANVLTF	TGTGCCAGCAGTGAAAGGACTGGGGCCAACGTCCTGACTTTC
NA	TRBV7-2	NA	TRBJ2-7	CASSLISEQYF	TGTGCCAGCAGCTTAATCTCCGAGCAGTACTTC
many	TRBV18	NA	TRBJ2-3	CASSPVPGLDTQYF	TGTGCCAGCTCACCAGTCCCCGGACTAGATACGCAGTATTTT
few	TRBV15	NA	TRBJ2-1	CATSRDRVGEQFF	TGTGCCACCAGCAGAGACAGGGTAGGTGAGCAGTTCTTC
many	TRBV7-8	NA	TRBJ1-4	CASSLAQGILFF	TGTGCCAGCAGCTTAGCTCAAGGGATCCTGTTTTTT
many	TRBV5-1	NA	TRBJ2-1	CASSLSTSSSYNEQFF	TGCGCCAGCAGCTTGTCTACAAGTAGTTCCTACAATGAGCAGTTCTTC
few	TRBV3-1	TRBD1	TRBJ1-1	CASSQERQGRTEAFF	TGTGCCAGCAGCCAAGAGCGACAGGGGCGCACTGAAGCTTTCTTT
many	TRBV6-2/TRBV6-3	NA	TRBJ1-1	CASSYTNMNTEAFF	TGTGCCAGCAGTTATACCAATATGAACACTGAAGCTTTCTTT
NA	TRBV18	TRBD2	TRBJ2-1	CASSPTTSGSSDEQFF	TGTGCCAGCTCACCAACGACTAGCGGGAGTAGTGATGAGCAGTTCTTC
many	TRBV30	NA	TRBJ2-7	CAWSRGHSYEQYF	TGTGCCTGGAGTCGAGGTCATAGCTACGAGCAGTACTTC
many	TRBV4-1	NA	TRBJ1-2	CASSQDAGNGYTF	TGCGCCAGCAGCCAAGATGCAGGGAATGGCTACACCTTC